The rows below give T cell receptor beta chains drawn from one sample of a study of regulatory T cells in long-lasting Graves disease. From the multiplex PCR reads, TCRdb called clonotypes with MiXCR, one entry per CDR3 protein. The sample has 400,000 to 500,000 distinct CDR3 sequences; 11% to 15% are singletons. The sample was also linked to a second study, of T cells in Graves' hyperthyroidism and ophthalmopathy.

Sequenced here: peripheral blood mononuclear cells (PBMCs), sampled at new diagnosis, from a patient treated with antithyroid drugs. The receptors here all came from a woman between 45 and 65 years old with Graves disease. CDR3s include the opening cysteine and the closing phenylalanine or tryptophan. The D gene is left open where the match is weak. Not all rows give a size; the values are once, few, many and, for expanded clones, a class.

V	size	D	J	DNA	CDR3
TRBV12-5	many	.	TRBJ2-1	TGTGCTAGTGGTTTGAGTGGGTCCCAGCAGTTCTTC	CASGLSGSQQFF
TRBV5-1	few	.	TRBJ2-1	TGCGCCAGCGCTCGGGAGCTTCCCTACAATGAGCAGTTCTTC	CASARELPYNEQFF
TRBV29-1	many	TRBD2	TRBJ2-1	TGCAGCGTAACCGGGACTAGCCACAATGAGCAGTTCTTC	CSVTGTSHNEQFF
TRBV5-1	many	TRBD2	TRBJ2-2	TGCGCCAGCAGCTTGGTCAGCGGGAGTCTCGGGGAGCTGTTTTTT	CASSLVSGSLGELFF
TRBV4-2	.	TRBD2	TRBJ2-3	TGTGCCAGCAGCCACGAGTCTGGGACTAGCGGGAGAAGAGGCACAGATACGCAGTATTTT	CASSHESGTSGRRGTDTQYF
TRBV20-1	.	TRBD2	TRBJ2-5	TGCAGTGCTAGTGAGGGACTAGCCCAAGAGACCCAGTACTTC	CSASEGLAQETQYF
TRBV20-1	many	.	TRBJ2-3	TGCAGTGCTAGAAGGCGGCACTCCGTTAGCACAGATACGCAGTATTTT	CSARRRHSVSTDTQYF
TRBV6-5	.	.	TRBJ2-7	TGTGCCAGCAGTTACGGCACCACCGGGAGTAGATCCTACGAGCAGTACTTC	CASSYGTTGSRSYEQYF
TRBV29-1	.	.	TRBJ2-3	TGCAGCGTTGAAGATCGTGGCAGGGATAGCACAGATACGCAGTATTTT	CSVEDRGRDSTDTQYF
TRBV6-4	few	.	TRBJ2-2	TGTGCCAGCAATGAGAACACCGGGGAGCTGTTTTTT	CASNENTGELFF
TRBV2	.	TRBD2	TRBJ2-1	TGTGCCAGCAGTGAGGGAGTAGCGGGAGGGCCCTCCCACAATGAGCAGTTCTTC	CASSEGVAGGPSHNEQFF
TRBV5-8	many	.	TRBJ2-7	TGTGCCAGCAGGGTGAGTGGGGCCTACGAGCAGTACTTC	CASRVSGAYEQYF
TRBV5-8	few	TRBD2	TRBJ2-5	TGTGCCAGCAGCTACGGACTAGCGGGAGGTAGAGAGACCCAGTACTTC	CASSYGLAGGRETQYF
TRBV6-2/TRBV6-3	few	.	TRBJ2-7	TGTGCCAGCAGTTACTCGATCCTTGGCAGGGGACGCTTCTACGAGCAGTACTTC	CASSYSILGRGRFYEQYF
TRBV19	many	TRBD1	TRBJ1-1	TGTGCCAGTAGTAAACCGGACAGGGGGAACACTGAAGCTTTCTTT	CASSKPDRGNTEAFF
TRBV7-9	.	.	TRBJ1-3	TGTGTCGGGGGGGCAGACTCTGGAAACACCATATATTTT	CVGGADSGNTIYF
TRBV18	few	.	TRBJ2-7	TGTGCCAGCTCACCCCCAGGGGGGGGCGGGTACGAGCAGTACTTC	CASSPPGGGGYEQYF
TRBV18	few	TRBD1	TRBJ2-5	TGTGCCGGCTCACCCAGCAGGGGGCAGAAGACCCAGTACTTC	CAGSPSRGQKTQYF
TRBV5-4	few	TRBD2	TRBJ2-1	TGTGCCAGCAGCTTGGGGGGACTAGCCTACTTACGAGACAATGAGCAGTTCTTC	CASSLGGLAYLRDNEQFF
TRBV30	many	.	TRBJ2-7	TGTGCCTGGAGTGTCGACGGGTACGAGCAGTACTTC	CAWSVDGYEQYF
TRBV5-8	few	.	TRBJ1-5	TGTGCCAGCACCCCGATAGGTCAGCCCCAGCATTTT	CASTPIGQPQHF
TRBV7-3	few	TRBD2	TRBJ2-1	TGTGCCAGCAGCTTAATGGGCGGGAGGGCCTCCTACAATGAGCAGTTCTTC	CASSLMGGRASYNEQFF
TRBV5-8	many	TRBD1	TRBJ1-5	TGTGCCAGCAGCTCCGACAGGGTGTTTTATCAGCCCCAGCATTTT	CASSSDRVFYQPQHF
TRBV7-2	many	TRBD1	TRBJ2-1	TGTGCCAGCAGCCCGGACAGGGGTACCTACAATGAGCAGTTCTTC	CASSPDRGTYNEQFF
TRBV12-3/TRBV12-4	many	TRBD2	TRBJ2-3	TGTGCCAGCAGCTCCGGAACTAGCGGAAGCACAGATACGCAGTATTTT	CASSSGTSGSTDTQYF
TRBV4-1	.	.	TRBJ2-1	TGCGCCAGCAGCCAAGGCCTTCTAGCGAGAAGATACAATGAGCAGTTCTTC	CASSQGLLARRYNEQFF
TRBV9	few	TRBD1	TRBJ1-6	TGTGCCAGCAGCGCGAGAACAGGGGAATCACCCCTCCACTTT	CASSARTGESPLHF
TRBV10-3	.	TRBD2	TRBJ2-3	TGTGCCATCAGTGAGGATTGGGGTAGCGGGAGAGTGGGGGCAGATACGCAGTATTTT	CAISEDWGSGRVGADTQYF
TRBV3-1	few	.	TRBJ1-2	TGTGCCAGCAGCCAAGGGGCAGGGAACTATGGCTACACCTTC	CASSQGAGNYGYTF
TRBV6-1	few	.	TRBJ2-1	TGTGCCAGCAGTGAAAATTTACTAGCCCTAAACAATGAGCAGTTCTTC	CASSENLLALNNEQFF
TRBV29-1	.	.	TRBJ1-2	TGCAGCGTTGGAGACAACAACTTAATCTACACCTTC	CSVGDNNLIYTF
TRBV5-1	.	TRBD2	TRBJ2-1	TGCGCCAGCAGCCCCGGTGTTGCGGGAGGGGTGGTGGATGAGCAGTTCTTC	CASSPGVAGGVVDEQFF
TRBV2	few	.	TRBJ2-2	TGTGCCAGCAGTGATTTGGTAACTATAGGGGAGCTGTTTTTT	CASSDLVTIGELFF
TRBV5-1	.	.	TRBJ1-3	TGCGCCAGCAGCTTGCCCGGGGTCGAAAACACCATATATTTT	CASSLPGVENTIYF
TRBV2	many	.	TRBJ2-7	TGTGCCAGCAGTGAGGCCTCCTACGAGCAGTACTTC	CASSEASYEQYF
TRBV12-3/TRBV12-4	few	.	TRBJ1-2	TGTGCCAGCAGCCCTCCGGGAGTCTATGGCTACACCTTC	CASSPPGVYGYTF
TRBV28	.	.	TRBJ1-5	TGTGCCAGCATAGTCCAGGGCAATCAGCCCCAGCATTTT	CASIVQGNQPQHF
TRBV11-2	many	.	TRBJ1-3	TGTGCCAGCAGTTCGGGAGGCACCATATATTTT	CASSSGGTIYF
TRBV19	.	TRBD1	TRBJ1-6	TGTGCCAGTACGGAAGACAGGGAGCATTCACCCCTCCACTTT	CASTEDREHSPLHF
TRBV20-1	many	.	TRBJ2-1	TGCAGTGCTAGAGTAATAGGACGGCTAGCTATTCCTGAGCAGTTCTTC	CSARVIGRLAIPEQFF
TRBV7-2	many	TRBD1	TRBJ1-2	TGTGCCAGCGGGACCTTGTCCAGGGGGCAACGTGGCTACACCTTC	CASGTLSRGQRGYTF
TRBV30	.	.	TRBJ2-2	TGTGCCACGACAGAGCCCACCGGGGAGCTGTTTTTT	CATTEPTGELFF
TRBV6-2/TRBV6-3	many	TRBD2	TRBJ2-5	TGTGCCAGCAGTGACCTCCTGGGACTAGCGGGGCTGGAGACCCAGTACTTC	CASSDLLGLAGLETQYF
TRBV12-3/TRBV12-4	many	.	TRBJ2-5	TGTGCCAGCAGTTTTCCCGGACTCGAAGAGACCCAGTACTTC	CASSFPGLEETQYF
TRBV7-8	many	TRBD1	TRBJ2-1	TGTGCCAGCAGCTATGACAGGGGGCCTTACAATGAGCAGTTCTTC	CASSYDRGPYNEQFF
TRBV30	many	.	TRBJ2-3	TGTGCCTGGATGTTGGTCGCAGATACGCAGTATTTT	CAWMLVADTQYF
TRBV24-1	many	.	TRBJ2-3	TGTGCCACCAGTGATTTCCCTACCAGCGGAGATACGCAGTATTTT	CATSDFPTSGDTQYF
TRBV20-1	.	TRBD2	TRBJ2-3	TGCAGTGCTAGGGGACTAGCGGGGGCCCCCGGTACGCAGTATTTT	CSARGLAGAPGTQYF
TRBV20-1	many	.	TRBJ2-7	TGCAGTGCTGGAGGGTCTATACGGAACGAGCAGTACTTC	CSAGGSIRNEQYF
TRBV12-3/TRBV12-4	many	.	TRBJ1-2	TGTGCCAGCAGTTTTGGGGGCAGGGGAGGCTATGGCTACACCTTC	CASSFGGRGGYGYTF
TRBV5-6	many	.	TRBJ2-7	TGTGCCAGCAGCCCTTATGGCCAGGGCTACGAGCAGTACTTC	CASSPYGQGYEQYF
TRBV11-2	many	TRBD1	TRBJ1-6	TGTGCCAGCAGCCCACTGCCAATCTGGGACAGGGGAGGAGATTCACCCCTCCACTTT	CASSPLPIWDRGGDSPLHF
TRBV19	many	.	TRBJ1-4	TGTGCCAGTCGGACAAGGGCTAATGAAAAACTGTTTTTT	CASRTRANEKLFF
TRBV28	many	TRBD1	TRBJ1-1	TGTGCCAGCAGTCCTCGACAGGGCCCCTGGGTGAACACTGAAGCTTTCTTT	CASSPRQGPWVNTEAFF
TRBV7-8	many	.	TRBJ1-4	TGTGCCAGCAGCTTCCTTTTCCAGGAAAATGAAAAACTGTTTTTT	CASSFLFQENEKLFF
TRBV20-1	many	.	TRBJ2-2	TGCAGTGCTAGGGGCGTTTCCGGGGAGCTGTTTTTT	CSARGVSGELFF
TRBV2	many	TRBD2	TRBJ2-2	TGTGCCAGCAGGGCACTAGCGCAGAACACCGGGGAGCTGTTTTTT	CASRALAQNTGELFF
TRBV5-1	few	.	TRBJ2-5	TGCGCCAGCGCCAATCCACAAGAGACCCAGTACTTC	CASANPQETQYF
TRBV13	few	.	TRBJ1-1	TGTGCCAGCAGCTTATCCTGGACGGGGAGTACTGAAGCTTTCTTT	CASSLSWTGSTEAFF